This T cell receptor (beta chain) comes out of a study of blood T cell repertoires in COVID-19. Study information: Donors in the United States, Italy and Spain gave samples during acute or convalescent COVID-19. The cDNA or gDNA used as material had been derived from T cells, B-cell-depleted T cells, or PBMCs.

In the source study's methods: Using reference gene primer amplification, nucleated cell counts were estimated. Clones were sequenced by immunoSEQ multiplex PCR, and TCRdb holds only the in-frame ones, with some missing. The DNA was the basis for D and trimming; V, J and clone size are from that table. The repertoire holds 200,000 to 250,000 clones, roughly 90% seen once, with around 6% in the top ten. The CDR3 has 14 residues. Germline V gene lookup returns CDR1 SGDLS and CDR2 YYNGEE. Trimming cost V 0 bases and J 4 bases, with 10 bases left between them. This clone has more than one count but fewer than ten.

Material for sequencing was peripheral blood. The sequence was obtained from a man aged 60 to 75 who had recovered from COVID-19. V is TRBV9 and J is TRBJ1-2; D may be TRBD1 (5 bases). The CDR3 loop is CASSVEQAPYGYTF. The CDR3 DNA follows: TGTGCCAGCAGCGTAGAACAGGCTCCCTATGGCTACACCTTC.